Below are 29 T cell receptor beta chains sequenced from a single sample in a study of beta chain features in type 1 diabetes. Expressed TCRB transcripts were sequenced because the entire RNA isolate underwent reverse transcription. The assay was immunoSEQ multiplex PCR, and TCRdb's table has in-frame clones only and misses some. Of around 240,000 clones detected, around 9.6% appear once; the ten largest clones hold around 0.037%. The sample taken for sequencing was naive CD4+ T cells from blood. Receptor source: a woman younger than 30 in good health.

This sequence joins TRBV5-1 and TRBJ2-3, with a weak D call TRBD1 (7 bases). This CDR3 has 14 residues. CDR1 SGHRS and CDR2 YFSETQ come from the germline V gene. V gave up 4 bases and J gave up 3 bases, with 12 bases separating them. CDR3 amino acids: CASSQGGGTDTQYF. Written as DNA, the CDR3 is TGCGCCAGCAGCCAGGGGGGAGGTACAGATACGCAGTATTTT. Looking up the rest from reference TRBV5-1 and TRBJ2-3 gives the full variable domain: KAGVTQTPRYLIKTRGQQVTLSCSPISGHRSVSWYQQTPGQGLQFLFEYFSETQRNKGNFPGRFSGRQFSNSRSEMNVSTLELGDSALYLCASSQGGGTDTQYFGPGTRLTVL.

This clone was counted a few times. This sequence joins TRBV9 and TRBJ1-2; D remains unclear. CDR1 is SGDLS, CDR2 YYNGEE, per germline. The CDR3 is made up of 12 amino acids. The ends were cut back, 3 bases at V and 4 bases at J, with 7 bases in the middle. CDR3: CASSGPSYGYTF. In DNA form, the CDR3 reads TGTGCCAGCAGCGGCCCTAGCTATGGCTACACCTTC.

This clone has just a few counts. This rearrangement joins TRBV19 to TRBJ1-2; maybe TRBD1 (6 bases). V lost 3 bases and J 8 bases, leaving 13 bases between the germline ends. The germline V gene has CDR1 LNHDA and CDR2 SQIVND (reference sequence). The CDR3 is 13 amino acids. This CDR3 is CASSIYSGEGYTF. For the CDR3, the DNA is TGTGCCAGTAGTATCTACTCAGGGGAAGGCTACACCTTC. The full variable domain, rest sourced from reference TRBV19 and TRBJ1-2, is DGGITQSPKYLFRKEGQNVTLSCEQNLNHDAMYWYRQDPGQGLRLIYYSQIVNDFQKGDIAEGYSVSREKKESFPLTVTSAQKNPTAFYLCASSIYSGEGYTFGSGTRLTVV.

The DNA of the CDR3 is TGTGCCAGCGGGACAGGGGCCTACGAGCAGTACTTC. It encodes CASGTGAYEQYF. The chain carries TRBV11-1 and TRBJ2-7; 10 bases fit TRBD1. J was trimmed by 2 bases and V by 8 bases; bases with no gene match: 0. CDR3 length: 12 residues. Per germline, CDR1 SGHAT and CDR2 FQDESV (reference sequence).

J is TRBJ1-1 and V is TRBV6-5; D is ambiguous. Per the germline V gene, CDR1 is MNHEY and CDR2 is SVGAGI. The CDR3 covers 15 residues. V was shortened by 3 bases and J by 3 bases, with 14 bases between the two germline ends. This CDR3 reads CASSYRTEGYTEAFF. The CDR3 DNA follows: TGTGCCAGCAGTTATCGGACGGAGGGCTACACTGAAGCTTTCTTT.

The chain couples TRBV5-1 to TRBJ2-7; 8 bases are shared with TRBD2. After removal of 4 bases from V and 2 bases from J, the junction contained 5 bases not matched to a gene. Germline CDR1 is SGHRS and CDR2 is YFSETQ. The CDR3 is 14 amino acids. In DNA form, the CDR3 reads TGCGCCAGCAGCCCTATAGCGGGGACCTACGAGCAGTACTTC. Protein product: CASSPIAGTYEQYF.

This chain joins TRBV10-3 and TRBJ2-3, with 12 bases identical to TRBD2. V was clipped by 4 bases and J by 6 bases; unmatched bases: 14. Germline assignment: CDR1 ENHRY and CDR2 SYGVKD. The CDR3 extends over 18 amino acids. The CDR3 nucleotides read TGTGCCATCAGTGGAGAAAGGGGGACTAGCGGGCCCCGGGATACGCAGTATTTT. This codes for CAISGERGTSGPRDTQYF.

The rearrangement joins TRBV23-1 to TRBJ1-1, with unresolved D. TRBV23-1 is sorted into the ORF group, with uncertain function. V gave up 0 bases and J gave up 1 base, with 15 bases separating them. The CDR3 runs to 17 residues. The CDR3 DNA is TGCGCCAGCAGTCAATCTAAGTCCTTGTCGAGGAACACTGAAGCTTTCTTT. This translates into CASSQSKSLSRNTEAFF.

The genes are TRBV2 and TRBJ2-2; 11 positions match TRBD2. This CDR3 spans 16 amino acids. Germline CDR1 is SNHLY and CDR2 is FYNNEI. Germline trimming cut 4 bases from V and 4 bases from J; bases unmatched to any gene: 5. The CDR3 is CASSGLAGRGTGELFF. For the CDR3, the DNA is TGTGCCAGCAGTGGACTAGCGGGACGGGGCACCGGGGAGCTGTTTTTT.

In this sample, this clone turned up once. The chain links TRBV12-5 to TRBJ1-2; 9 bases line up with TRBD1. The CDR3 contains 14 residues. Germline V gene lookup returns CDR1 LGHNT and CDR2 FRNRAP. J lost 5 bases, V lost 3 bases, and 4 bases had no gene match. The CDR3 DNA reads TGTGCTAGTGGTTTCCTGGACAGGGGATATGGCTACACCTTC. Translated: CASGFLDRGYGYTF.

A few counts support this clone. This chain uses TRBV5-1 with TRBJ2-5, with TRBD1 matching 8 bases. The trim removed 2 bases at V and 2 bases at J, leaving 11 bases unmatched. CDR3 length: 17 residues. Germline lookup yields CDR1 SGHRS and CDR2 YFSETQ. As DNA, the CDR3 is TGCGCCAGCAGCTTACCTACAGGGGGACCTCTGCAAGAGACCCAGTACTTC. Translating it yields CASSLPTGGPLQETQYF.

This rearrangement joins TRBV7-9 to TRBJ1-1, with D tentatively TRBD1 (5 bases). This CDR3 is 13 amino acids long. V lost 2 bases, J lost 11 bases, and 15 bases lay in between. Germline V gene lookup returns CDR1 SEHNR and CDR2 FQNEAQ (reference sequence). The chain's CDR3 is CASSLHQGGEAFF. The DNA of the CDR3 is TGTGCCAGCAGCTTACACCAGGGCGGTGAGGCTTTCTTT.

This clone was observed a handful of times. The gene calls are TRBV5-1 and TRBJ2-5; 8 positions match TRBD1. The V segment lost 3 bases and the J segment 4 bases; nucleotides outside the gene matches: 8. The CDR3 extends over 15 amino acids. Germline CDR1 reads SGHRS; CDR2 reads YFSETQ. The DNA for the CDR3 is TGCGCCAGCAGCTCATCGACAGGGGTTCCAGAGACCCAGTACTTC. This sequence encodes CASSSSTGVPETQYF.

This clone was seen a handful of times. V usage is TRBV5-1 and J usage is TRBJ2-7; D gene uncertain. The V and J ends lost 4 bases and 2 bases respectively, with 13 bases between them. The CDR3 is 14 residues long. Germline CDR1 and CDR2: SGHRS and YFSETQ. CDR3 sequence (DNA): TGCGCCAGCAGCCCTAACGACTTTGCCTACGAGCAGTACTTC. Translation gives CASSPNDFAYEQYF.

The chain carries TRBV30 and TRBJ2-1, with a possible D match to TRBD1 (5 bases). The germline CDR1 and CDR2 sequences are GTSNPN and SVGIG (reference sequence). The germline V and J ends were trimmed by 3 bases and 0 bases, with 12 bases remaining between them. The CDR3 consists of 15 residues. In DNA, the CDR3 is TGTGCCTGGAGGACGACAGCCAGCTCCTACAATGAGCAGTTCTTC. It codes for CAWRTTASSYNEQFF.

CDR3 amino acids: CATSIKGQGSHEQYF. The CDR3 DNA reads TGTGCCACCAGCATTAAAGGACAGGGTAGCCACGAGCAGTACTTC. The chain recombines TRBV15 with TRBJ2-7, with 8 bases that match TRBD1. The length of the CDR3 is 15 residues. With V trimmed by 4 bases and J by 5 bases, 10 bases remained unmatched. Per the germline V gene, CDR1 is LNHNV and CDR2 is YYDKDF (reference sequence).

In its sample, this clone was seen a few times. V and J are TRBV7-3 and TRBJ1-1, with 7 bases that match TRBD1. This CDR3 comprises 15 residues. With 1 base clipped from V and 3 bases from J, the junction kept 5 bases outside the gene matches. CDR1 and CDR2 from the germline V gene are SGHTA and FQGTGA. For the CDR3, the DNA is TGTGCCAGCAGCTTAAGAGGGGGCGCATACACTGAAGCTTTCTTT. As protein: CASSLRGGAYTEAFF.

The table lists this clone with a few counts. The V and J genes are TRBV5-1 and TRBJ2-5; 9 nucleotides align to TRBD1. This CDR3 has 15 residues. V dropped 6 bases and J dropped 4; count of bases not matched to a gene: 10. The V gene's germline CDR1 is SGHRS and CDR2 YFSETQ. The CDR3 loop reads CASTPTGGASETQYF. The CDR3 DNA reads TGCGCCAGCACTCCAACAGGGGGCGCATCAGAGACCCAGTACTTC.

The table lists this clone with a few counts. The V and J genes are TRBV7-8 and TRBJ2-7; unclear D gene. V was cut by 5 bases and J by 3 bases, with 14 bases left in between. Germline loops: CDR1 SGHVS, CDR2 FQNEAQ. This CDR3 is 14 amino acids long. This chain's CDR3 is CASSAVGARYEQYF. The CDR3 DNA is TGTGCCAGCAGCGCCGTAGGAGCGCGCTACGAGCAGTACTTC.

This clone showed up just a few times. This sequence joins TRBV5-4 and TRBJ2-1, with TRBD2 matching over 8 bases. CDR3 length: 17 amino acids. Trimming removed 0 bases from V and 10 bases from J; junction bases left unmatched: 15. Germline CDR1 SGHNT, CDR2 YYREEE (reference sequence). CDR3 sequence reads: CASSLASVGRAVREQFF. For the CDR3, the DNA is TGTGCCAGCAGCTTGGCGAGCGTCGGGAGGGCCGTAAGGGAGCAGTTCTTC.

The chain recombines TRBV29-1 with TRBJ1-1; D remains unclear. Germline-derived CDR1 and CDR2 are SQVTM and ANQGSEA. The CDR3 sequence is 12 residues long. V was shortened by 5 bases and J by 0 bases, with 7 bases between the two germline ends. CDR3 sequence: CSVLSVNTEAFF. As DNA, the CDR3 is TGCAGCGTTCTTTCGGTGAACACTGAAGCTTTCTTT.

This chain joins TRBV30 and TRBJ2-3, with TRBD2 as a possible D gene (5 bases). The V gene lost 3 bases and the J gene lost 9 bases, with 13 bases spanning the gap. This CDR3 spans 12 amino acids. The germline CDR1 and CDR2 sequences are GTSNPN and SVGIG (reference sequence). This CDR3 reads CAWRTMRETQYF. The CDR3 nucleotides are TGTGCCTGGAGGACGATGAGGGAGACGCAGTATTTT.

The chain employs TRBV18 and TRBJ1-2; 12 bases match TRBD1. The CDR3 is 12 amino acids. Per the germline V gene, CDR1 is KGHSH and CDR2 is LQKENI. J lost 13 bases, V lost 3 bases, and 3 bases had no gene match. DNA of the CDR3: TGTGCCAGCTCACCGGGACAGGGGGCTGGCACCTTC. Translation: CASSPGQGAGTF.

The J gene is TRBJ2-3, the V gene TRBV27; 10 positions match TRBD2. Losses at the gene ends were 4 bases for V and 3 bases for J; bases not matched to a gene: 10. In germline, CDR1 is MNHEY, CDR2 SMNVEV (reference sequence). The CDR3 spans 17 residues. The CDR3 DNA sequence: TGTGCCAGCAGTTCCTGGCTTATTAGCGGGGGGACAGATACGCAGTATTTT. Protein: CASSSWLISGGTDTQYF.

This clone was observed a few times. This chain links TRBV11-2 with TRBJ2-1; 11 bases fit TRBD2. CDR1 and CDR2 from the germline V gene are SGHAT and FQNNGV. The CDR3 is 16 residues long. The V and J ends lost 6 bases and 0 bases, in that order; junction bases with no gene match: 4. The CDR3 here is CASRPTSGSSYNEQFF. DNA of the CDR3: TGTGCCAGCAGACCCACTAGCGGGAGCTCCTACAATGAGCAGTTCTTC.

This clone was seen more than once but under ten times. The V and J genes are TRBV29-1 and TRBJ2-1; 7 bases fit TRBD1. Germline loops: CDR1 SQVTM, CDR2 ANQGSEA. This CDR3 contains 17 residues. V lost 1 base and J lost 0; bases outside the gene matches: 9. This chain's CDR3 is CSVEAPGQLGSYNEQFF. DNA of the CDR3: TGCAGCGTTGAAGCCCCGGGACAGTTGGGCTCCTACAATGAGCAGTTCTTC.

This clone was seen only a few times. The J gene is TRBJ1-5, the V gene TRBV5-6; 10 bases are shared with TRBD1. There are 15 residues in the CDR3. V was pared by 4 bases and J by 7 bases, with 8 bases of the junction left unmatched. The germline CDR1 and CDR2 sequences are SGHDT and YYEEEE. In DNA form, the CDR3 reads TGTGCCAGCAGCGTCTGGGACAGGGGAGGCCAGCCCCAGCATTTT. It specifies CASSVWDRGGQPQHF. The whole variable domain, filled in from reference TRBV5-6 and TRBJ1-5, reads DAGVTQSPTHLIKTRGQQVTLRCSPKSGHDTVSWYQQALGQGPQFIFQYYEEEERQRGNFPDRFSGHQFPNYSSELNVNALLLGDSALYLCASSVWDRGGQPQHFGDGTRLSIL.

The rearrangement links TRBV5-1 to TRBJ2-1; 7 bases align to TRBD2. CDR3 length: 17 residues. J lost 7 bases, V lost 3 bases, and 16 bases had no gene match. Looked up from germline, CDR1 is SGHRS and CDR2 is YFSETQ. CDR3 sequence reads: CASSSAGGTGGGNEQFF. The CDR3 nucleotides are TGCGCCAGCAGCTCGGCCGGGGGAACGGGAGGCGGTAATGAGCAGTTCTTC. Drawing the rest from reference TRBV5-1 and TRBJ2-1, the complete variable domain is KAGVTQTPRYLIKTRGQQVTLSCSPISGHRSVSWYQQTPGQGLQFLFEYFSETQRNKGNFPGRFSGRQFSNSRSEMNVSTLELGDSALYLCASSSAGGTGGGNEQFFGPGTRLTVL.

This chain connects TRBV30 to TRBJ1-1; TRBD1 agrees at 8 bases. CDR1 is GTSNPN, CDR2 SVGIG, per germline (reference sequence). J gave up 1 base and V 5 bases, and 6 bases lay outside the gene matches. The CDR3 has 14 amino acids. For the CDR3, the DNA is TGTGCCTGGGGGTGGACAGGGCCGAACACTGAAGCTTTCTTT. Protein sequence: CAWGWTGPNTEAFF.